The 30 T cell receptor beta chains presented below share a single source sample, sequenced in a study of T cell repertoires in cytomegalovirus infection. TCRdb reprocessed the reads via MiXCR and lists one record per CDR3 protein. The table records 160,000 or so distinct CDR3 sequences, about a sixth of them present only once. Input material: CD8+ T cells from PBMCs. The source is a human donor in good health (CMV status not recorded). Some clones in this sample may be carry-over from other donors' samples.

The V call is TRBV27, the J call TRBJ2-5, with D perhaps matching TRBD1 (6 bases). This CDR3 has 15 residues. Trimming removed 5 bases from V and 1 base from J, with 14 bases in between. CDR1 is MNHEY, CDR2 SMNVEV, per germline (reference sequence). Here the CDR3 DNA reads TGTGCCAGCAGTACCCTACAGGGAATCCAAGAGACCCAGTACTTC. This sequence encodes CASSTLQGIQETQYF.

This chain uses TRBV13 with TRBJ2-7; D is undetermined. CDR1 PRHDT and CDR2 FYEKMQ come from the germline V gene (reference sequence). V was shortened by 5 bases and J by 0 bases, with 14 bases between the two germline ends. This CDR3 region has 15 residues. The CDR3 loop is CASSERQDRSYEQYF. In nucleotides, the CDR3 is TGTGCCAGCAGCGAGAGACAAGACCGCTCCTACGAGCAGTACTTC.

In its sample, this clonotype was seen a few times. V is TRBV7-3 and J is TRBJ2-5, with D maybe TRBD2 (6 bases). The V gene's germline CDR1 is SGHTA and CDR2 FQGTGA. There are 12 residues in the CDR3. V gave up 4 bases and J gave up 4 bases, with 7 bases separating them. The CDR3 here is CASSSSAETQYF. The CDR3 bases are TGTGCCAGCAGCTCTAGCGCAGAGACCCAGTACTTC.

CDR3 residues: CASSLDQRATNEKLFF. CDR3 DNA sequence: TGTGCCAGCAGCTTAGACCAGCGAGCAACTAATGAAAAACTGTTTTTT. This rearrangement joins TRBV11-2 to TRBJ1-4; D unclear. The CDR3 is made up of 16 amino acids. The germline gives CDR1 SGHAT, CDR2 FQNNGV. V lost 0 bases, J lost 0 bases, and 8 bases lay in between.

V usage is TRBV7-9 and J usage is TRBJ1-2; weak D call: TRBD1 (6 bases). There are 17 residues in the CDR3. CDR1 is SEHNR and CDR2 is FQNEAQ in the germline V gene (reference sequence). V was clipped by 1 base and J by 8 bases, with 23 bases between them. The CDR3 DNA is TGTGCCAGCAGCTTAGTGCCCCCCTCCGACAGGAATGGCGGCTACACCTTC. This translates into CASSLVPPSDRNGGYTF.

J is TRBJ1-2 and V is TRBV7-2; TRBD1 is a possible D gene (5 bases). Germline loops: CDR1 SGHTA, CDR2 FQGNSA. V was clipped by 3 bases and J by 5 bases, with 19 bases between them. CDR3 length: 16 residues. CDR3: CASSFPRTQGGYGYTF. The CDR3 nucleotides read TGTGCCAGCAGCTTTCCCAGGACCCAGGGAGGGTATGGCTACACCTTC.

V gene TRBV11-2 combines with J gene TRBJ2-1; perhaps TRBD2 as D (6 bases). In germline, CDR1 is SGHAT, CDR2 FQNNGV. V was trimmed by 1 base and J by 9 bases, leaving 22 bases between them. This CDR3 has 17 amino acids. CDR3 region: CASSLGSSAASALEQFF. The CDR3 nucleotides read TGTGCCAGCAGCTTAGGGTCATCAGCGGCTAGCGCACTTGAGCAGTTCTTC.

This clonotype was seen only a few times. The V and J genes are TRBV9 and TRBJ2-7; tentative D call: TRBD1 (5 bases). CDR1 is SGDLS and CDR2 is YYNGEE in the germline V gene. The CDR3 is 15 amino acids. The ends were cut back, 0 bases at V and 2 bases at J, with 12 bases in the middle. CDR3 nucleotides: TGTGCCAGCAGCGTAGCGGCAGGGCTAACCTACGAGCAGTACTTC. Translating it yields CASSVAAGLTYEQYF.

This sequence joins TRBV29-1 and TRBJ2-1, with 8 bases identical to TRBD1. The CDR3 runs to 12 residues. Germline V CDR1 and CDR2: SQVTM, ANQGSEA. The J segment lost 5 bases and the V segment lost 8 bases, leaving 5 bases of the junction unmatched. CDR3 sequence reads: CSSRQGNNEQFF. The DNA for the CDR3 is TGCAGCTCCCGACAGGGGAACAATGAGCAGTTCTTC.

This clonotype has only a few counts. The chain couples TRBV7-3 to TRBJ2-1; D perhaps matches TRBD2 (5 bases). The CDR3 runs to 16 residues. Germline CDR1 reads SGHTA; CDR2 reads FQGTGA. The ends were cut back, 2 bases at V and 2 bases at J, with 13 bases in the middle. The CDR3 loop reads CASSLVRRGPYNEQFF. The CDR3 coding sequence is TGTGCCAGCAGCTTAGTTCGGCGCGGGCCCTACAATGAGCAGTTCTTC.

This chain joins TRBV28 and TRBJ2-7; TRBD1 or TRBD2 may be the D gene (5 bases each). Germline V gives CDR1 MDHEN, CDR2 SYDVKM. Deletions cut 7 bases from V and 0 bases from J, with 16 bases between. The length of the CDR3 is 15 residues. The chain's CDR3 is CASMGRTESSYEQYF. CDR3 nucleotides: TGTGCCAGCATGGGACGGACGGAGAGCTCCTACGAGCAGTACTTC.

This clonotype appeared a few times. The V gene is TRBV6-5, the J gene TRBJ1-2, with D perhaps matching TRBD1 (6 bases). Trimming stripped 7 bases from V and 4 bases from J, with 16 bases between. Germline CDR1 MNHEY, CDR2 SVGAGI. CDR3 length: 14 residues. The CDR3 protein is CASTPGPGAYGYTF. CDR3 nucleotide sequence: TGTGCCAGCACCCCCGGACCAGGGGCCTATGGCTACACCTTC.

This clonotype occurred a few times. The chain carries TRBV7-8 and TRBJ2-1; 14 bases map to TRBD2. The ends lost 0 bases at V and 9 bases at J; junction bases unmatched: 4. Per germline, CDR1 SGHVS and CDR2 FQNEAQ. The CDR3 is 16 amino acids. The CDR3 DNA reads TGTGCCAGCAGCTTAGCGAGACTAGCGGGGGGGATTGAGCAGTTCTTC. Protein sequence: CASSLARLAGGIEQFF.

This sequence joins TRBV11-2 and TRBJ2-7, with D perhaps assigned TRBD1 or TRBD2 (5 bases each). Germline-derived CDR1 and CDR2 are SGHAT and FQNNGV. The V and J ends lost 5 bases and 3 bases respectively, with 20 bases between them. The CDR3 covers 16 residues. CDR3: CASSPRFTGRIYEQYF. The CDR3 nucleotides read TGTGCCAGCAGCCCCCGGTTCACGGGACGCATCTACGAGCAGTACTTC.

This sequence joins TRBV5-4 and TRBJ2-1, with D tentatively TRBD2 (6 bases). The germline V and J ends were trimmed by 7 bases and 6 bases, with 17 bases remaining between them. Germline V gene sequence: CDR1 SGHNT, CDR2 YYREEE (reference sequence). The CDR3 consists of 14 residues. CDR3 residues: CASARGYGGNEQFF. In DNA form, the CDR3 reads TGTGCCAGCGCACGGGGGTATGGAGGCAATGAGCAGTTCTTC.

This clonotype was detected only a few times. V gene TRBV2 combines with J gene TRBJ2-7; no clear D. This CDR3 comprises 12 residues. Germline-derived CDR1 and CDR2 are SNHLY and FYNNEI. Trimming cost V 7 bases and J 2 bases, with 9 bases left between them. The CDR3 loop reads CASKARTYEQYF. CDR3 nucleotide sequence: TGTGCCAGCAAGGCGAGAACCTACGAGCAGTACTTC.

V usage is TRBV7-8 and J usage is TRBJ2-3; D is unclear. Germline V gene sequence: CDR1 SGHVS, CDR2 FQNEAQ. This CDR3 is 13 amino acids long. The V end was cut by 4 bases, the J end by 5 bases, with 10 bases between. CDR3 loop: CASSSLSRDTQYF. CDR3 nucleotides: TGTGCCAGCAGCTCGCTATCTCGAGATACGCAGTATTTT.

This clonotype was observed a few times. The gene calls are TRBV10-3 and TRBJ1-5; the D gene is possibly TRBD1 (6 bases). The CDR3 length is 14 residues. Germline V gene lookup returns CDR1 ENHRY and CDR2 SYGVKD. Trimming stripped 2 bases from V and 5 bases from J, with 10 bases between. The CDR3 sequence is CAISEPDRDQPQHF. Here the CDR3 DNA reads TGTGCCATCAGTGAGCCGGACAGAGATCAGCCCCAGCATTTT.

This clonotype was seen more than once but under ten times. This CDR3 is CASSLLGIGSYEQYF. DNA for the CDR3: TGTGCCAGCAGTTTATTGGGAATAGGGTCCTACGAGCAGTACTTC. The chain employs TRBV28 and TRBJ2-7; D unclear. The CDR3 has 15 amino acids. Trimming took off 1 base at V and 1 base at J, with 11 bases between the two ends. Looked up from germline, CDR1 is MDHEN and CDR2 is SYDVKM. The complete variable domain, with remaining parts taken from reference TRBV28 and TRBJ2-7, reads DVKVTQSSRYLVKRTGEKVFLECVQDMDHENMFWYRQDPGLGLRLIYFSYDVKMKEKGDIPEGYSVSREKKERFSLILESASTNQTSMYLCASSLLGIGSYEQYFGPGTRLTVT.

Many counts were recorded for this clonotype. The chain links TRBV7-9 to TRBJ2-1, with 9 bases lining up with TRBD2. Germline CDR1 reads SEHNR; CDR2 reads FQNEAQ (reference sequence). This CDR3 contains 17 residues. V gave up 4 bases and J gave up 7 bases; unmatched junction bases: 14. CDR3 amino acids: CASSSRRLAGASNEQFF. The CDR3 nucleotides read TGTGCCAGCAGCTCTCGTAGATTAGCGGGAGCTTCGAATGAGCAGTTCTTC.

This clonotype was counted a few times. V and J are TRBV27 and TRBJ1-1; D might be TRBD1 (6 bases). Germline V gene data show CDR1 as MNHEY and CDR2 as SMNVEV (reference sequence). V lost 5 bases and J 1 base, leaving 11 bases between the germline ends. The CDR3 covers 14 residues. CDR3 sequence: CASSPPTGNTEAFF. In DNA form, the CDR3 reads TGTGCCAGCAGTCCACCGACAGGGAACACTGAAGCTTTCTTT.

This clonotype has more than one count but fewer than ten. J is TRBJ2-1 and V is TRBV25-1; TRBD1 or TRBD2 may be the D gene (5 bases each). The CDR3 has 13 amino acids. V gave up 5 bases and J gave up 10 bases, with 15 bases separating them. The V gene's germline CDR1 is MGHDK and CDR2 SYGVNS. This chain's CDR3 is CASSWNLGEEQFF. DNA for the CDR3: TGTGCCAGCAGTTGGAACTTGGGGGAGGAGCAGTTCTTC.

This clonotype has only a few counts. The V call is TRBV6-2 or TRBV6-3, the J call TRBJ2-5, with 8 bases identical to TRBD2. Germline trimming cut 2 bases from V and 5 bases from J; bases unmatched to any gene: 7. From germline, CDR1 is MNHEY and CDR2 SVGEGT. This CDR3 is built from 15 residues. The CDR3 is CASSYPPAGVETQYF. Written as DNA, the CDR3 is TGTGCCAGCAGTTACCCCCCAGCGGGGGTGGAGACCCAGTACTTC.

The table lists this clonotype with many counts. V gene TRBV7-2 combines with J gene TRBJ1-4, with a weak D call TRBD1 (5 bases). Trimming stripped 4 bases from V and 5 bases from J, with 14 bases between. The CDR3 is 15 residues long. Germline-derived CDR1 and CDR2 are SGHTA and FQGNSA. CDR3 sequence (DNA): TGTGCCAGCAGCTACCAGACAGACCCAAATGAAAAACTGTTTTTT. Protein: CASSYQTDPNEKLFF.

The rearrangement links TRBV5-1 to TRBJ2-7; D is possibly TRBD2 (5 bases). Trimming removed 1 base from V and 4 bases from J, with 12 bases in between. The germline V gene has CDR1 SGHRS and CDR2 YFSETQ. The CDR3 contains 14 residues. The CDR3 here is CASSLKRMQYEQYF. CDR3 DNA: TGCGCCAGCAGCTTGAAGCGGATGCAATACGAGCAGTACTTC. Looking up the rest from reference TRBV5-1 and TRBJ2-7 gives the full variable domain: KAGVTQTPRYLIKTRGQQVTLSCSPISGHRSVSWYQQTPGQGLQFLFEYFSETQRNKGNFPGRFSGRQFSNSRSEMNVSTLELGDSALYLCASSLKRMQYEQYFGPGTRLTVT.

This clonotype was counted a few times. The chain recombines TRBV12-3 or TRBV12-4 with TRBJ2-3, with a possible D match to TRBD1 (6 bases). This CDR3 has 15 residues. V was shortened by 4 bases and J by 5 bases, with 16 bases between the two germline ends. CDR3 loop: CASSSRAGVKDTQYF. As DNA, the CDR3 is TGTGCCAGCAGTTCTCGGGCAGGGGTGAAAGATACGCAGTATTTT.

This clonotype was observed a few times. The chain employs TRBV28 and TRBJ2-7; D call uncertain. Germline CDR1 and CDR2: MDHEN and SYDVKM. CDR3 length: 11 residues. The V gene lost 4 bases and the J gene lost 6 bases, with 7 bases spanning the gap. CDR3 bases: TGTGCCAGCAGTTCCCCGCCCGAGCAGTACTTC. Protein product: CASSSPPEQYF.

Points on this clonotype: A much larger clone differs from this one at a single base, so this may be a read error. The chain is built from TRBV28 and TRBJ2-6, with D unclear. The CDR3 has 15 residues. The V gene lost 6 bases and the J gene lost 2 bases, with 11 bases spanning the gap. The germline CDR1 and CDR2 sequences are MDHEN and SYDVKM. The CDR3 spells CASSPPTAGANVLTF. CDR3 in DNA: TGTGCCAGCAGCCCTCCCACTGCTGGGGCCAACGTCCTGACTTTC.

This clonotype was recorded at least ten times. The rearrangement uses TRBV29-1 and TRBJ2-7; D gene unclear. V was pared by 0 bases and J by 2 bases, with 5 bases between. The CDR3 is made up of 12 amino acids. The germline V gene has CDR1 SQVTM and CDR2 ANQGSEA. The CDR3 DNA sequence: TGCAGCGTTGAAGATCGTGCCTACGAGCAGTACTTC. Its translation: CSVEDRAYEQYF.

The chain recombines TRBV28 with TRBJ2-1, with 8 bases aligning to TRBD1. With 6 bases clipped from V and 8 bases from J, the junction kept 18 bases outside the gene matches. CDR1 MDHEN and CDR2 SYDVKM come from the germline V gene. The length of the CDR3 is 17 residues. In nucleotides, the CDR3 is TGTGCCAGCAGGGCGGCCCTCCGGGACAGGCCAACCCATGAGCAGTTCTTC. Translating it yields CASRAALRDRPTHEQFF.